This T cell receptor beta chain was found in a study of beta chain features in type 1 diabetes. Whole-study findings and limits: A PCR bias possibly favoring shorter templates would apply equally to patients and controls. Researchers could not determine here whether HLA type influences TCRB rearrangement.

Only a few counts were recorded for this clone. Its antigen is unidentified. It was one heparinised blood draw, averaging roughly 0.11 L, that each donor gave. The J segment lost 6 bases and the V segment lost 3 bases, leaving 7 bases of the junction unmatched. CDR1 and CDR2 from the germline V gene are ENHRY and SYGVKD. This CDR3 has 15 residues. TCRB transcripts that were expressed got sequenced, as all of the isolated RNA had been reverse transcribed. The average read count of naive, central memory and regulatory T cell samples was about 3.3 million. The protocol was immunoSEQ multiplex PCR, while the TCRdb copy is restricted to in-frame clones and leaves out a portion. This sample has 350,000 to 450,000 clones; around 15% occur once, and the top ten carry approximately 0.019%.

The chain recombines TRBV10-3 with TRBJ2-1; 8 nucleotides match TRBD2. This TCR derives from a woman in her late teens or twenties in good health. Sequenced input: naive CD4+ T cells from blood. In DNA, the CDR3 is TGTGCCATCAGTGAAGGGCGGGAGGCTGGCAATGAGCAGTTCTTC. It is translated as CAISEGREAGNEQFF.